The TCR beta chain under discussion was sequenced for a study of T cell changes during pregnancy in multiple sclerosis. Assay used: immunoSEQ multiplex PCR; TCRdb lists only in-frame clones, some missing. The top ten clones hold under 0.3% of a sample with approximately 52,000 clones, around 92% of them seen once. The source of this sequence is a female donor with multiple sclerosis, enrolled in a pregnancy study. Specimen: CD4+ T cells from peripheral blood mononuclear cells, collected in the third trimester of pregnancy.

The chain's CDR3 is CASSSSLAPTYEQYF. CDR3 sequence (DNA): TGCGCCAGCAGTTCTTCACTAGCGCCCACCTACGAGCAGTACTTC. The chain uses TRBV10-1 and TRBJ2-7; 7 bases are shared with TRBD2. The CDR3 loop spans 15 amino acids. The V segment lost 5 bases and the J segment 2 bases; nucleotides outside the gene matches: 9. The germline V gene encodes CDR1 WNHNN and CDR2 SYGVQD (reference sequence).